Listed below are T cell receptor beta chains from one sample, sequenced in a study of identical twins. TCRdb recomputed calls from the 5' RACE reads with MiXCR, one row per CDR3 protein. The sample gives 400,000 or so distinct CDR3 sequences, approximately 8.8% of which show up once; 7.5% to 9.5% is in the top ten. What was sequenced was naive T cells sorted from blood. These receptors originate from a woman aged 45-60 years in good health. CDR3s include the opening cysteine and the closing phenylalanine or tryptophan. Fields, in order: V gene, D gene, clone size, CDR3 length, J gene, CDR3 protein, CDR3 DNA. A D gene is named only where the DNA matches it firmly. Clone size is stated in some rows and not others, as once, few, many or a class when expanded.

TRBV21-1	.	.	17	TRBJ2-7	CASSKLQTGSGAYEQYF	TGTGCCAGCAGCAAACTCCAGACGGGGTCAGGGGCCTACGAGCAGTACTTC
TRBV19	TRBD1	few	14	TRBJ1-2	CASTATGYPSGYTF	TGTGCCAGTACCGCGACAGGGTATCCAAGTGGCTACACCTTC
TRBV5-1	.	.	15	TRBJ2-2	CASSLMRPGTGELFF	TGCGCCAGCAGCTTGATGCGGCCGGGGACCGGGGAGCTGTTTTTT
TRBV14	.	.	13	TRBJ1-1	CASSQLMNTEAFF	TGTGCCAGCAGCCAATTAATGAACACTGAAGCTTTCTTT
TRBV12-3/TRBV12-4	TRBD2	many	14	TRBJ2-3	CASWASGSLDTQYF	TGTGCCAGCTGGGCTAGCGGGAGTCTGGATACGCAGTATTTT
TRBV11-2	.	many	12	TRBJ2-3	CASSPGGRKQYF	TGTGCCAGCAGCCCTGGAGGGCGAAAGCAGTATTTT
TRBV5-1	.	.	18	TRBJ2-5	CASSLASKFTGSQETQYF	TGCGCCAGCAGCTTGGCTAGTAAATTCACAGGCTCTCAAGAGACCCAGTACTTC
TRBV6-5	.	.	14	TRBJ2-5	CASREWTVAETQYF	TGTGCCAGCAGGGAATGGACAGTAGCTGAGACCCAGTACTTC
TRBV12-3/TRBV12-4	.	.	16	TRBJ1-5	CASSRLPSNSNQPQHF	TGTGCCAGCTCTCGGCTCCCAAGCAATAGCAATCAGCCCCAGCATTTT
TRBV7-6	.	few	15	TRBJ2-5	CASSLASTSRETQYF	TGTGCCAGCAGCTTAGCGTCTACTAGCCGGGAGACCCAGTACTTC
TRBV20-1	.	.	13	TRBJ2-1	CSARFIRVGEQFF	TGCAGTGCTAGATTCATCCGGGTCGGTGAGCAGTTCTTC
TRBV10-3	TRBD1	.	14	TRBJ1-3	CAISWDSSGNTIYF	TGTGCCATCAGTTGGGACAGCTCTGGAAACACCATATATTTT
TRBV19	TRBD2	.	15	TRBJ2-1	CASSNPGTSPNEQFF	TGTGCCAGTAGCAACCCCGGGACTAGCCCCAATGAGCAGTTCTTC
TRBV4-1	TRBD1	.	16	TRBJ1-2	CASSQRPGTGNYGYTF	TGCGCCAGCAGCCAACGTCCCGGGACAGGGAACTATGGCTACACCTTC
TRBV19	.	.	16	TRBJ2-6	CASSSFQGSGANVLTF	TGTGCCAGTAGTTCATTTCAGGGGTCTGGGGCCAACGTCCTGACTTTC
TRBV10-3	.	few	16	TRBJ2-2	CAISEGISLVTGELFF	TGTGCCATCAGTGAGGGTATAAGCTTGGTGACCGGGGAGCTGTTTTTT
TRBV11-2	.	many	13	TRBJ2-7	CASSLILLGEQYF	TGTGCCAGCAGCTTAATCCTTCTGGGCGAGCAGTACTTC
TRBV6-5	TRBD1	few	13	TRBJ1-1	CASSYRTGVSAFF	TGTGCCAGCAGTTACAGGACAGGGGTTTCAGCTTTCTTT
TRBV6-5	TRBD2	few	19	TRBJ2-5	CASSYSGKIPRSGKETQYF	TGTGCCAGCAGTTACTCCGGCAAAATCCCACGTAGCGGGAAAGAGACCCAGTACTTC
TRBV29-1	TRBD1	few	14	TRBJ1-3	CSATNRGSGNTIYF	TGCAGCGCGACTAACAGGGGCTCTGGAAACACCATATATTTT
TRBV20-1	TRBD1	few	14	TRBJ1-6	CSATPGTANSPLHF	TGCAGTGCTACCCCCGGGACAGCCAATTCACCCCTCCACTTT
TRBV29-1	TRBD2	many	17	TRBJ2-1	CSALGGVAGGSYNEQFF	TGCAGCGCCCTAGGGGGAGTAGCGGGAGGTTCCTACAATGAGCAGTTCTTC
TRBV5-1	TRBD1	.	14	TRBJ2-5	CASSPTGLQETQYF	TGCGCCAGCAGCCCGACAGGGCTGCAAGAGACCCAGTACTTC
TRBV4-1	.	many	14	TRBJ2-3	CASSQDGRGYTQYF	TGCGCCAGCAGCCAAGACGGTCGCGGATATACGCAGTATTTT
TRBV30	.	.	14	TRBJ1-5	CAWSAGTVNQPQHF	TGTGCCTGGAGTGCAGGTACGGTCAATCAGCCCCAGCATTTT
TRBV30	.	.	14	TRBJ2-2	CAWSVQGGTGELFF	TGTGCCTGGAGTGTACAAGGGGGCACCGGGGAGCTGTTTTTT
TRBV7-9	TRBD1	.	14	TRBJ2-7	CASSPDRGSSEQYF	TGTGCCAGCAGCCCGGACAGGGGAAGTAGCGAGCAGTACTTC
TRBV14	TRBD2	.	20	TRBJ2-2	CASSQEPGLVSWVGTGELFF	TGTGCCAGCAGCCAAGAACCGGGACTAGTTTCGTGGGTTGGCACCGGGGAGCTGTTTTTT
TRBV20-1	.	.	13	TRBJ2-1	CSARVPNANEQFF	TGCAGTGCTAGAGTCCCTAACGCCAATGAGCAGTTCTTC
TRBV6-1	.	.	18	TRBJ2-3	CASSEYGGTATSTDTQYF	TGTGCCAGCAGTGAATATGGGGGGACAGCCACTTCCACAGATACGCAGTATTTT
TRBV5-4	.	.	15	TRBJ2-4	CASSLSRSPKNIQYF	TGTGCCAGCAGCTTGAGTAGGAGCCCCAAAAACATTCAGTACTTC
TRBV20-1	.	few	11	TRBJ2-3	CSAFSTDTQYF	TGCAGTGCTTTTAGCACAGATACGCAGTATTTT
TRBV15	.	many	13	TRBJ2-7	CATSGLATYEQYF	TGTGCCACCAGCGGACTGGCGACCTACGAGCAGTACTTC
TRBV7-6	.	few	17	TRBJ2-7	CASSASEVGQRGYEQYF	TGTGCCAGCAGCGCCTCTGAGGTTGGGCAGAGGGGGTACGAGCAGTACTTC
TRBV6-6	.	few	13	TRBJ2-3	CATKKAEADTQYF	TGTGCCACCAAAAAGGCAGAGGCAGATACGCAGTATTTT
TRBV7-9	.	few	15	TRBJ2-1	CASSWSGYSYNEQFF	TGTGCCAGCAGCTGGAGCGGATACTCCTACAATGAGCAGTTCTTC
TRBV3-1	TRBD1	.	15	TRBJ2-7	CASSLRTGSTYEQYF	TGTGCCAGCAGCCTTCGGACAGGGAGTACCTACGAGCAGTACTTC
TRBV30	TRBD1	few	15	TRBJ2-6	CAWTTGIGGANVLTF	TGTGCCTGGACGACAGGGATAGGTGGGGCCAACGTCCTGACTTTC
TRBV29-1	.	.	10	TRBJ2-1	CSVLVNEQFF	TGCAGCGTTCTCGTAAATGAGCAGTTCTTC
TRBV7-9	.	many	15	TRBJ2-2	CASSLRPPFTGELFF	TGTGCCAGCAGCTTAAGGCCCCCATTCACCGGGGAGCTGTTTTTT
TRBV27	TRBD2	.	16	TRBJ2-1	CASSLRLAGVLPEQFF	TGTGCCAGCAGTTTACGACTAGCGGGAGTGCTTCCTGAGCAGTTCTTC
TRBV6-9	TRBD1	.	15	TRBJ2-5	CASSPRDREQETQYF	TGTGCCAGCAGTCCCCGGGACAGGGAACAAGAGACCCAGTACTTC
TRBV9	TRBD2	many	15	TRBJ2-4	CASSAKGRTSGIQYF	TGTGCCAGCAGCGCCAAGGGTAGGACTAGCGGCATTCAGTACTTC
TRBV2	.	few	14	TRBJ1-6	CASSEGRINSPLHF	TGTGCCAGCAGTGAAGGCAGGATTAATTCACCCCTCCACTTT
TRBV7-9	.	.	15	TRBJ2-3	CASSSGPPEADTQYF	TGTGCCAGCAGCTCTGGACCTCCCGAGGCAGATACGCAGTATTTT
TRBV12-3/TRBV12-4	TRBD1	.	15	TRBJ2-1	CASSLLGTGDNEQFF	TGTGCCAGCAGTTTATTAGGGACAGGGGACAATGAGCAGTTCTTC
TRBV7-9	.	once	13	TRBJ2-1	CASSLSEHNEQFF	TGTGCCAGCAGCTTATCCGAACACAATGAGCAGTTCTTC
TRBV20-1	TRBD1	many	12	TRBJ2-5	CPPGTGRETQYF	TGCCCCCCCGGGACAGGGCGAGAGACCCAGTACTTC
TRBV21-1	.	.	11	TRBJ2-5	CASNSCETQYF	TGTGCCAGCAACTCCTGCGAGACCCAGTACTTC